The table lists the clone carrying this T cell receptor (beta chain) with many counts. Its antigen is currently unknown. The source of the sample is a study of T cells after yellow fever vaccination. Study-wide context: Low-cell-number fractions were prepared with SMART-Seq v4 Ultra Low Input. Study-wide findings and caveats: The CD4 and CD8 compartments had a small share of their clonotypes in common. The booster response re-showed most primary clones: approximately 95% CD4, around 90% CD8.

Conversion of TCR transcripts into cDNA relied on 5'RACE template switching, which added a universal primer site and UMIs. MiXCR was run by TCRdb on the 5' RACE reads, yielding one entry per CDR3 protein. The sample includes fewer than 450,000 distinct CDR3 sequences, 11% of them seen just once. V lost 7 bases, J lost 8 bases, and 11 bases lay in between. The CDR3 is made up of 11 amino acids. The sequence derives from a man younger than 35 who received the YFV17D yellow fever vaccine. This chain connects TRBV12-3 or TRBV12-4 to TRBJ1-2; D not certain. The sample was PBMCs, taken on the day of the first yellow fever vaccination. CDR3 nucleotides: TGTGCCAGCACCGACGGCGTCGGCTACACCTTC. It yields the protein CASTDGVGYTF.